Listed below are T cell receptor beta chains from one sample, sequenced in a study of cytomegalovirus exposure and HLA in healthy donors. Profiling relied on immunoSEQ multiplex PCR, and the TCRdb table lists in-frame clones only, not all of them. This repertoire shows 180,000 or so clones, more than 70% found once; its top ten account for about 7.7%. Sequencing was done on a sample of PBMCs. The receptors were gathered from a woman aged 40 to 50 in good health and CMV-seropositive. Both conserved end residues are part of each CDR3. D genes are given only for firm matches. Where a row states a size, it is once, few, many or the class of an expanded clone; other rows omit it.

TGTGCCATCAGTGAGCACCTGGGACAGGCGAATAACTATGGCTACACCTTC,CAISEHLGQANNYGYTF,TRBD1,once,TRBJ1-2,TRBV10-3
TGTGCCAGCAGTTTATTAGGCAGGGTGAACACCGGGGAGCTGTTTTTT,CASSLLGRVNTGELFF,-,once,TRBJ2-2,TRBV28
TGTGCCAGCAGTGCTCAAGCGGGGGTGCGGCACAATGGGCAGTTCTTC,CASSAQAGVRHNGQFF,TRBD2,-,TRBJ2-1,TRBV6-1
TGTGCCACCCAGACAGGGGTCGGCTATGGCTACACCTTC,CATQTGVGYGYTF,TRBD1,once,TRBJ1-2,TRBV19
TGTGCCAGCAGTTCTCACAGGGGAACGGATACGCAGTATTTT,CASSSHRGTDTQYF,TRBD1,-,TRBJ2-3,TRBV28
TGTGCCAGCAGTACTCAAGGGGGCTACGAGCAGTACTTC,CASSTQGGYEQYF,-,-,TRBJ2-7,TRBV6-1
TGTGCCAGTAGTGAACGTCAGGGGAATCAGCCCCAGCATTTT,CASSERQGNQPQHF,-,-,TRBJ1-5,TRBV19
TGTGCCAGTAGTATTCGCGCAACGAGCACAGGGTCCGATACGCAGTATTTT,CASSIRATSTGSDTQYF,-,-,TRBJ2-3,TRBV19
TGTGCCAGCAGCTTTAACCGAGGGGGCGAGACCCAGTACTTC,CASSFNRGGETQYF,TRBD1,-,TRBJ2-5,TRBV7-9
TGTGCCAGCAGCTCCGACTTGGGGGGAAAACTGTTTTTT,CASSSDLGGKLFF,-,once,TRBJ1-4,TRBV5-5
TGTGCCAGCAGTGAAGTCGGGCACTCGGGGGAGACCCAGTACTTC,CASSEVGHSGETQYF,-,-,TRBJ2-5,TRBV2
TGTGCCAGCAGTGCGCTCCCCGGGACAGGCGTACAAGAGACCCAGTACTTC,CASSALPGTGVQETQYF,TRBD1,-,TRBJ2-5,TRBV27
TGTGCCATCAGCCCTACTAGCGGCCTCTACGAGCAGTACTTC,CAISPTSGLYEQYF,TRBD2,-,TRBJ2-7,TRBV10-3
TGTGCCAGCAGTTCTCCTGGGCGGGGAACGAACACCGGGGAGCTGTTTTTT,CASSSPGRGTNTGELFF,-,-,TRBJ2-2,TRBV28
TGTGCCAGCAGCTCCGGGGGTGGGACCTACGAGCAGTACTTC,CASSSGGGTYEQYF,-,-,TRBJ2-7,TRBV6-1
TGCGCCAGCAGCTTGGGCTACCAAAACCCCTACGAGCAGTACTTC,CASSLGYQNPYEQYF,-,-,TRBJ2-7,TRBV5-1
TGCGCCAGCAGCCAAGTCCCCACAGGGTCCCACGAGCAGTACTTC,CASSQVPTGSHEQYF,-,-,TRBJ2-7,TRBV4-3
TGTGCCAGCAGTCCCTTGGGACAGGGGTGGTGGCAGTACTTC,CASSPLGQGWWQYF,TRBD1,-,TRBJ2-7,TRBV28
TGTGCCAGGCGGACAGGGGGTGGCTACACCTTC,CARRTGGGYTF,TRBD1,-,TRBJ1-2,TRBV2
TGTGCCAGCAGTAGGACACCGACCTACGAGCAGTACTTC,CASSRTPTYEQYF,-,-,TRBJ2-7,TRBV28